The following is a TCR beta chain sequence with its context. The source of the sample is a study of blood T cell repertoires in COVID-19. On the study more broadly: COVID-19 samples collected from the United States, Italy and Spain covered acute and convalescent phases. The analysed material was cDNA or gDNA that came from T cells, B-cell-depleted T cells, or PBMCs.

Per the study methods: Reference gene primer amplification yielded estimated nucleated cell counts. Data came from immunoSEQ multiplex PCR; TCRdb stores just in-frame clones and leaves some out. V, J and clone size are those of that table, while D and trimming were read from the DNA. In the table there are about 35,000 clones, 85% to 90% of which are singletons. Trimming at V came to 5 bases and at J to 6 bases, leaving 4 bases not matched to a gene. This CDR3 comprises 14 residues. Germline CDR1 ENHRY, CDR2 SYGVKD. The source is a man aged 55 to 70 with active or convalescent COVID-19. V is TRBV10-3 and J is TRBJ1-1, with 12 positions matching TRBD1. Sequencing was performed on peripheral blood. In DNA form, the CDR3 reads TGTGCCATCAGTCCCGGGACAGGGGGCTCTGAAGCTTTCTTT. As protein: CAISPGTGGSEAFF.